This TCR beta chain came from a study of CD8 T cells in ankylosing spondylitis. Study outcomes and limitations: Reactive arthritis synovial fluid and blood were previously reported to contain some motif variants. Ankylosing spondylitis blood seemed to carry a telltale TCR beta motif made of about 8 highly homologous variants. Matched synovial fluid from ankylosing spondylitis patients was reported to be enriched for disease-linked clones. Disease-linked clones were found to be CD8+ and relatively rare in peripheral blood.

In germline, CDR1 is SGHVS, CDR2 FNYEAQ. The CDR3 length is 16 residues. V dropped 5 bases and J dropped 4; count of bases not matched to a gene: 13. This clonotype was picked up a small number of times. The antigen remains unidentified. Scientists made TCR beta libraries using quantitative 5'-RACE with molecular barcodes. TCRdb used MiXCR to reprocess the 5' RACE reads, holding one entry per CDR3 protein. The data contain a few hundred thousand distinct CDR3 sequences, roughly an eighth of them seen just once; the ten biggest clones take up around 6.8%. The source material was blood, either unsorted or a sorted T cell fraction (not recorded which). This clonotype was sampled from a male donor with ankylosing spondylitis. The chain uses TRBV7-6 and TRBJ1-2, with 7 bases that match TRBD1. In DNA, the CDR3 is TGTGCCAGCAGCCCCGGACAGGTCGGCGTCGGCTATGGCTACACCTTC. Translated, it gives CASSPGQVGVGYGYTF.